This T cell receptor beta chain is from a study of blood T cell repertoires in COVID-19. Data came from immunoSEQ multiplex PCR; TCRdb stores just in-frame clones and leaves some out. The data show over 250,000 clones, with about 88% seen just once and around 2.6% held by the top ten. Between the trimmed V and J ends, which lost 4 bases and 5 bases, there was a span of 17 bases. Germline CDR1 SEHNR, CDR2 FQNEAQ (reference sequence). CDR3 length: 15 residues. The chain employs TRBV7-9 and TRBJ1-2, with D tentatively TRBD1 (5 bases). The TCR comes from a man aged 55 to 70 who had recovered from COVID-19. Sequenced: PBMCs or T cells enriched from blood (not recorded which). The CDR3 DNA follows: TGTGCCAGCAGCTCCCCTCCCCAGGGAAAATATGGCTACACCTTC. As protein: CASSSPPQGKYGYTF.